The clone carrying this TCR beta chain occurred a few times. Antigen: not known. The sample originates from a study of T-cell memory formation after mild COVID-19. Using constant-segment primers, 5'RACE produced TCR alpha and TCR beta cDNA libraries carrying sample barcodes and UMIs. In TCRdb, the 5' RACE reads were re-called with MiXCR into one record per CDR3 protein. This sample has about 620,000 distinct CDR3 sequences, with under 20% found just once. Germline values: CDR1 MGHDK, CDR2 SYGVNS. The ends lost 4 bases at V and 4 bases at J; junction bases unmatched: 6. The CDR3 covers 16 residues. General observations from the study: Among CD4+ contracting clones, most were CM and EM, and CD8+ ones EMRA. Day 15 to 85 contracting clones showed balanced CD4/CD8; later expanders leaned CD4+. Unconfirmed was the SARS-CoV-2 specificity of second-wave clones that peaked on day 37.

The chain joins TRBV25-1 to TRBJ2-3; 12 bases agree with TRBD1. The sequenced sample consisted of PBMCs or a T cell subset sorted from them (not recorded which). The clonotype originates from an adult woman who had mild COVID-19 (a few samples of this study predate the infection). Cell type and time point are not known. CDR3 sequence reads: CASSVWGQGAADTQYF. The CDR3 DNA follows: TGTGCCAGCAGTGTTTGGGGACAGGGGGCCGCAGATACGCAGTATTTT.